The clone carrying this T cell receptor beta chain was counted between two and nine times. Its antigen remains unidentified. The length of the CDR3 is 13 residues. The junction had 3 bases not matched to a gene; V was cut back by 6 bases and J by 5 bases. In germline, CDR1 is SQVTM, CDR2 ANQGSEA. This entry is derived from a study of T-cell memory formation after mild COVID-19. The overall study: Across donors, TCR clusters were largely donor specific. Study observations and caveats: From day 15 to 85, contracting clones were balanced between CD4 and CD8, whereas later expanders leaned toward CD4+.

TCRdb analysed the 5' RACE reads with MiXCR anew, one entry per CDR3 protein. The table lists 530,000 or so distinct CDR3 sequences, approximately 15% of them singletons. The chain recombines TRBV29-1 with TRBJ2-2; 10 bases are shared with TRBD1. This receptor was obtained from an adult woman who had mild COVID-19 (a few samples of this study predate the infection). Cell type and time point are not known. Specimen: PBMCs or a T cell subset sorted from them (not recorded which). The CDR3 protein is CSVDRGQTGELFF. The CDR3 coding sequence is TGCAGCGTCGACAGGGGGCAGACCGGGGAGCTGTTTTTT.